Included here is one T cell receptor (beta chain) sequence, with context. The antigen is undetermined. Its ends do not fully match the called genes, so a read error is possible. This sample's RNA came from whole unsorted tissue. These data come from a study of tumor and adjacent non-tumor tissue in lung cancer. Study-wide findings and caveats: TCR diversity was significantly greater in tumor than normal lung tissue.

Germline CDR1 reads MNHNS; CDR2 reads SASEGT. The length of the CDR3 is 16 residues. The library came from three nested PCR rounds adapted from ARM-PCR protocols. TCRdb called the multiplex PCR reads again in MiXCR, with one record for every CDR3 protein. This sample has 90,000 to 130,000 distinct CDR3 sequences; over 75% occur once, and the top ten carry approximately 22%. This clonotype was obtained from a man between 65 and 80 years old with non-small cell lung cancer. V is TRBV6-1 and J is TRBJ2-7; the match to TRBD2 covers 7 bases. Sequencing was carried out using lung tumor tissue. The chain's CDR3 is CASSALCGEGLYEQYF. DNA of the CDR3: TGTGCCAGCAGTGCTTTGTGTGGGGAGGGCCTATACGAGCAGTACTTT.